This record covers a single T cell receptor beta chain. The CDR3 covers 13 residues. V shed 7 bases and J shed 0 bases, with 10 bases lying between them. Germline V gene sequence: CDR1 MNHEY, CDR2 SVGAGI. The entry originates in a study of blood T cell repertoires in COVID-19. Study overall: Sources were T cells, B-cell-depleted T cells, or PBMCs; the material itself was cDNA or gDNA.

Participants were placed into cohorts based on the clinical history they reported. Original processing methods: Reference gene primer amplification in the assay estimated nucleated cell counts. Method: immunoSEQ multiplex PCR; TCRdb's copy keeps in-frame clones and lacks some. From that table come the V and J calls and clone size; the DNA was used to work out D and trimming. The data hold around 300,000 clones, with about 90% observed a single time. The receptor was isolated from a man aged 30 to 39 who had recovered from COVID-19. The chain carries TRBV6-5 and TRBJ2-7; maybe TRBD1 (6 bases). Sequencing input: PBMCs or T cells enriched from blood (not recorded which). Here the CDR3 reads CASNIQGSYEQYF. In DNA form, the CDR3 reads TGTGCCAGCAATATACAGGGCTCCTACGAGCAGTACTTC.